The 12 T cell receptor beta chains reported below all come from one sample, sequenced in a study of T cells in localized non-small cell lung cancer. Assay: immunoSEQ multiplex PCR; the TCRdb copy retains only in-frame clones and omits some. The sample consists of 23,000 or so clones, 80% to 95% of them appearing once. The sequencing used peripheral blood, collected before any cancer treatment. These TCRs come from a man between 40 and 70 years old with stage III squamous cell lung carcinoma.

The CDR3 loop is CASSVGTSGVQETQYF. CDR3 nucleotides: TGTGCCAGCAGCGTAGGGACTAGCGGGGTACAAGAGACCCAGTACTTC. The chain links TRBV9 to TRBJ2-5, with 12 bases fitting TRBD2. Losses at the gene ends were 0 bases for V and 2 bases for J; bases not matched to a gene: 2. Germline V gene sequence: CDR1 SGDLS, CDR2 YYNGEE. This CDR3 comprises 16 residues.

The rearrangement uses TRBV10-1 and TRBJ1-1; D is undetermined. Trimming removed 10 bases at V and 0 bases at J, with 12 bases between. CDR1 is WNHNN, CDR2 SYGVQD, per germline (reference sequence). The CDR3 totals 13 residues. CDR3 in DNA: TGCGCCACCCCTCGAAGGGTGAACACTGAAGCTTTCTTT. This encodes CATPRRVNTEAFF.

The V call is TRBV14, the J call TRBJ2-1; D may be TRBD1 (6 bases). Germline values: CDR1 SGHDN, CDR2 FVKESK. This CDR3 comprises 14 residues. V lost 0 bases and J lost 7, with 10 bases in between. Here the CDR3 DNA reads TGTGCCAGCAGCCAAGAGGACAGTTTTAATGAGCAGTTCTTC. The encoded protein is CASSQEDSFNEQFF.

The J gene is TRBJ1-5, the V gene TRBV6-1, with no clear D. V dropped 1 base and J dropped 9 bases, with 10 bases sitting between them. In germline, CDR1 is MNHNS, CDR2 SASEGT. The CDR3 loop spans 13 amino acids. CDR3 bases: TGTGCCAGCAGTGAAGGGGCAGCTCGGCCCCAGCATTTT. Translating it yields CASSEGAARPQHF.

The rearrangement links TRBV7-2 to TRBJ1-2; no reliable D call. This CDR3 region has 12 residues. The germline CDR1 and CDR2 sequences are SGHTA and FQGNSA. Trimming took off 1 base at V and 7 bases at J, with 7 bases between the two ends. The CDR3 coding sequence is TGTGCCAGCAGCTTAGATATGGGTGGCTACACCTTC. It yields the protein CASSLDMGGYTF.

The chain is built from TRBV5-1 and TRBJ2-2, with D tentatively TRBD2 (6 bases). V dropped 3 bases and J dropped 1 base, with 10 bases sitting between them. Germline CDR1 is SGHRS and CDR2 is YFSETQ. The CDR3 loop spans 15 amino acids. CDR3 DNA: TGCGCCAGCAGCTCCATGGGGGGGAACACCGGGGAGCTGTTTTTT. Translated, it gives CASSSMGGNTGELFF.

This chain uses TRBV5-1 with TRBJ2-2, with unresolved D. V was clipped by 7 bases and J by 0 bases, with 7 bases between them. Germline V gene lookup returns CDR1 SGHRS and CDR2 YFSETQ. The CDR3 consists of 13 residues. CDR3 in DNA: TGCGCCAGCGCCACCACGAACACCGGGGAGCTGTTTTTT. Translating it yields CASATTNTGELFF.

The rearrangement joins TRBV7-2 to TRBJ2-3; 7 nucleotides line up with TRBD1. Per germline, CDR1 SGHTA and CDR2 FQGNSA. Germline trimming cut 6 bases from V and 2 bases from J; bases unmatched to any gene: 11. The CDR3 consists of 16 residues. The CDR3 protein is CASRRLAGTATDTQYF. The CDR3 DNA sequence: TGTGCCAGCAGACGATTGGCCGGGACAGCCACAGATACGCAGTATTTT.

The chain combines TRBV5-1 with TRBJ2-5; D might be TRBD2 (6 bases). The germline CDR1 and CDR2 sequences are SGHRS and YFSETQ. There are 13 residues in the CDR3. The V gene lost 0 bases and the J gene lost 3 bases, with 6 bases spanning the gap. The CDR3 region is CASSLGTKETQYF. The CDR3 DNA is TGCGCCAGCAGCTTGGGGACTAAAGAGACCCAGTACTTC.

The chain uses TRBV5-1 and TRBJ1-1; a weak D match, TRBD1 (6 bases). Germline values: CDR1 SGHRS, CDR2 YFSETQ. This CDR3 has 16 amino acids. Trimming took off 0 bases at V and 2 bases at J, with 14 bases between the two ends. DNA for the CDR3: TGCGCCAGCAGCTTGGTTCGGGGGCGCGAAAACACTGAAGCTTTCTTT. Translation: CASSLVRGRENTEAFF.

The chain links TRBV11-2 to TRBJ1-2; D possibly corresponds to TRBD1 (5 bases). Germline V lookup: CDR1 SGHAT, CDR2 FQNNGV. V lost 1 base, J lost 4 bases, and 10 bases lay in between. This CDR3 region has 14 residues. For the CDR3, the DNA is TGTGCCAGCAGCTTAGGGGGGGGTGGCTATGGCTACACCTTC. This translates into CASSLGGGGYGYTF.

This chain uses TRBV7-9 with TRBJ2-7; D is possibly TRBD1 (6 bases). This CDR3 has 13 amino acids. The ends were cut back, 5 bases at V and 3 bases at J, with 11 bases in the middle. Germline V CDR1 and CDR2: SEHNR, FQNEAQ (reference sequence). CDR3 bases: TGTGCCAGCAGCCCGTCGGACAGCTACGAGCAGTACTTC. This encodes CASSPSDSYEQYF.